This T cell receptor beta chain was sequenced in a study of OX40 agonist ivuxolimab in advanced cancers. The method was immunoSEQ multiplex PCR; TCRdb's version includes in-frame clones alone and lacks a portion of them. Of around 74,000 clones listed, roughly 80% are singletons. This sequence originates from an adult with an advanced solid tumor such as melanoma, head and neck, liver or kidney cancer. Sample: CD4+ or CD8+ T cells sorted from blood, taken in a trial of the OX40 agonist ivuxolimab.

CDR3 sequence reads: CAISVTAVNTEAFF. The CDR3 DNA follows: TGTGCCATCAGTGTGACCGCGGTGAACACTGAAGCTTTCTTT. The V call is TRBV10-3, the J call TRBJ1-1; unclear D gene. Trimming removed 4 bases from V and 0 bases from J, with 9 bases in between. This CDR3 comprises 14 residues. Germline CDR1 and CDR2: ENHRY and SYGVKD.